One sample yielded the 21 T cell receptor beta chains listed below, sequenced in a study of early T cells in non-severe SARS-CoV-2 infection. Each CDR3 protein gets one entry after TCRdb re-called the 5' RACE reads with MiXCR. The table lists 99,000 or so distinct CDR3 sequences, roughly 15% of them singletons, with 1.3% in the top ten. The sample consisted of whole blood. The source of these receptors is an adult who was a healthcare worker with PCR-confirmed SARS-CoV-2 infection or an uninfected control (not recorded which).

This clonotype was recorded many times. The chain joins TRBV20-1 to TRBJ2-6; D not resolved. V dropped 3 bases and J dropped 0 bases, with 18 bases sitting between them. The CDR3 sequence is 18 residues long. From germline, CDR1 is DFQATT and CDR2 SNEGSKA (reference sequence). The CDR3 is CSASLITSSDSGANVLTF. The CDR3 DNA reads as TGCAGTGCTAGCCTAATAACAAGCTCCGACTCTGGGGCCAACGTCCTGACTTTC.

At least ten counts were recorded for this clonotype. The chain recombines TRBV18 with TRBJ1-1; no firm D call. Between the trimmed V and J ends, which lost 1 base and 5 bases, there was a span of 17 bases. Germline CDR1 and CDR2: KGHSH and LQKENI. This CDR3 is built from 16 residues. The CDR3 loop reads CASSPRSSKGQTEAFF. CDR3 DNA sequence: TGTGCCAGCTCACCACGTTCCTCTAAGGGCCAAACTGAAGCTTTCTTT.

At least ten counts were recorded for this clonotype. J is TRBJ1-1 and V is TRBV28, with a possible D match to TRBD1 (6 bases). The CDR3 consists of 12 residues. CDR1 is MDHEN, CDR2 SYDVKM, per germline. Trimming shortened V by 8 bases and J by 5 bases, and 12 bases separated the two germline ends. The CDR3 nucleotides are TGTGCCAGCTCCCGGAGGGGGACTGAAGCTTTCTTT. Amino acid sequence: CASSRRGTEAFF.

This clonotype was recorded a few times. The chain combines TRBV7-2 with TRBJ2-1; D might be TRBD1 (6 bases). The CDR3 extends over 17 amino acids. Germline CDR1 reads SGHTA; CDR2 reads FQGNSA. The ends were cut back, 1 base at V and 2 bases at J, with 15 bases in the middle. CDR3 DNA sequence: TGTGCCAGCAGCTTAGTAGGGACAAGACATACCTACAATGAGCAGTTCTTC. Translating gives CASSLVGTRHTYNEQFF. The full variable domain, rest sourced from reference TRBV7-2 and TRBJ2-1, is GAGVSQSPSNKVTEKGKDVELRCDPISGHTALYWYRQSLGQGLEFLIYFQGNSAPDKSGLPSDRFSAERTGGSVSTLTIQRTQQEDSAVYLCASSLVGTRHTYNEQFFGPGTRLTVL.

The CDR3 DNA reads TGTGCCAGCAGTCTAGCGGGAGTAGGTGAGCAGTTCTTC. Translating it yields CASSLAGVGEQFF. J is TRBJ2-1 and V is TRBV25-1; 10 bases are a match to TRBD2. V was pared by 5 bases and J by 9 bases, with 4 bases of the junction left unmatched. The CDR3 spans 13 residues. The germline V gene has CDR1 MGHDK and CDR2 SYGVNS.

This clonotype was counted only a few times. The chain employs TRBV29-1 and TRBJ2-1; maybe TRBD1 (6 bases). The V gene's germline CDR1 is SQVTM and CDR2 ANQGSEA. Trimming stripped 7 bases from V and 3 bases from J, with 16 bases between. The CDR3 has 14 amino acids. In nucleotides, the CDR3 is TGCAGCGCTTCACAGGGAGTAGACTACAATGAGCAGTTCTTC. This encodes CSASQGVDYNEQFF.

This chain joins TRBV29-1 and TRBJ2-2, with 11 bases lining up with TRBD2. The V segment lost 2 bases and the J segment 6 bases; nucleotides outside the gene matches: 5. The CDR3 is made up of 15 amino acids. CDR1 is SQVTM and CDR2 is ANQGSEA in the germline V gene. The CDR3 reads CSVESGTSGSGELFF. DNA of the CDR3: TGCAGCGTTGAAAGTGGGACTAGCGGTTCCGGGGAGCTGTTTTTT.

The chain combines TRBV12-3 or TRBV12-4 with TRBJ1-1; TRBD1 might be the D (6 bases). This CDR3 comprises 14 residues. V was shortened by 6 bases and J by 0 bases, with 11 bases between the two germline ends. CDR3 protein: CASRPTGMNTEAFF. The DNA of the CDR3 is TGTGCCAGCAGACCAACAGGGATGAACACTGAAGCTTTCTTT.

This clonotype was observed a handful of times. The chain uses TRBV12-3 or TRBV12-4 and TRBJ1-1; no firm D call. The CDR3 contains 14 residues. The V and J ends lost 8 bases and 1 base respectively, with 14 bases between them. CDR3 region: CASRLSLGNTEAFF. CDR3 DNA: TGTGCCAGCCGCTTATCTCTGGGGAACACTGAAGCTTTCTTT.

This clonotype was counted between two and nine times. The chain combines TRBV29-1 with TRBJ2-3; 11 positions agree with TRBD2. CDR3 length equals 19 residues. With V trimmed by 2 bases and J by 0 bases, 13 bases remained unmatched. CDR1 and CDR2 (germline): SQVTM, ANQGSEA. The CDR3 sequence: CSVEFFSSGRTGSTDTQYF. The CDR3 DNA reads as TGCAGCGTTGAATTCTTCTCTAGCGGGAGGACAGGGAGCACAGATACGCAGTATTTT.

This clonotype was seen at least ten times. The rearrangement joins TRBV7-8 to TRBJ1-3; no clear D gene. The CDR3 runs to 17 residues. Trimming took off 4 bases at V and 9 bases at J, with 25 bases between the two ends. Germline V lookup: CDR1 SGHVS, CDR2 FQNEAQ. The CDR3 loop is CASSSGGGRLPQSTIYF. CDR3 DNA sequence: TGTGCCAGCAGCTCAGGCGGTGGGCGTCTCCCCCAAAGCACCATATATTTT.

This clonotype was found a few times. This sequence joins TRBV6-5 and TRBJ1-6; possibly TRBD1 for D (5 bases). V lost 5 bases, J lost 6 bases, and 11 bases lay in between. There are 14 residues in the CDR3. CDR1 is MNHEY, CDR2 SVGAGI, per germline. CDR3 bases: TGTGCCAGCAGTCTGGGACTGCGTAATTCACCCCTCCACTTT. It encodes CASSLGLRNSPLHF.

There are many counts of this clonotype. The rearrangement uses TRBV7-9 and TRBJ2-3; weak D call: TRBD2 (5 bases). The germline V and J ends were trimmed by 3 bases and 6 bases, with 10 bases remaining between them. This CDR3 region has 13 residues. Per the germline V gene, CDR1 is SEHNR and CDR2 is FQNEAQ (reference sequence). CDR3 in DNA: TGTGCCAGCAGCTTGGACTTCCCCGATACGCAGTATTTT. Protein: CASSLDFPDTQYF.

This rearrangement joins TRBV7-8 to TRBJ2-1; 10 positions match TRBD1. The germline V gene has CDR1 SGHVS and CDR2 FQNEAQ. This CDR3 region has 19 residues. Trimming cost V 4 bases and J 3 bases; bases outside gene matches: 15. The CDR3 nucleotides are TGTGCCAGCAGCTCGTCCCGGACAGGGGGACCCAAAAGCTACAATGAGCAGTTCTTC. Amino acid sequence: CASSSSRTGGPKSYNEQFF.

This clonotype appeared many times. The chain uses TRBV7-2 and TRBJ1-2, with TRBD1 matching over 7 bases. CDR1 is SGHTA and CDR2 is FQGNSA in the germline V gene. V lost 5 bases to trimming and J lost 0 bases; unmatched junction nucleotides: 12. The CDR3 covers 17 residues. The CDR3 nucleotides are TGTGCCAGCAGCCGAGGGCTAGGAGGGGGCACTAACTATGGCTACACCTTC. Its translation is CASSRGLGGGTNYGYTF.

The V and J genes are TRBV18 and TRBJ2-2, with a possible D match to TRBD1 (6 bases). Germline CDR1 KGHSH, CDR2 LQKENI. V lost 2 bases to trimming and J lost 0 bases, with 7 bases between them. The CDR3 runs to 15 residues. The CDR3 nucleotides are TGTGCCAGCTCACCAGACAGGACGAACACCGGGGAGCTGTTTTTT. It translates to CASSPDRTNTGELFF.

This clonotype was recorded only once. J is TRBJ2-2 and V is TRBV9; D unresolved. Trimming shortened V by 0 bases and J by 2 bases, and 8 bases separated the two germline ends. Germline CDR1 SGDLS, CDR2 YYNGEE. This CDR3 contains 15 residues. This CDR3 is CASSVAGQNTGELFF. In DNA, the CDR3 is TGTGCCAGCAGCGTAGCCGGGCAAAACACCGGGGAGCTGTTTTTT. The full variable domain, completed using reference TRBV9 and TRBJ2-2, is DSGVTQTPKHLITATGQRVTLRCSPRSGDLSVYWYQQSLDQGLQFLIQYYNGEERAKGNILERFSAQQFPDLHSELNLSSLELGDSALYFCASSVAGQNTGELFFGEGSRLTVL.

This clonotype was seen a few times. The rearrangement joins TRBV20-1 to TRBJ2-5; 7 bases map to TRBD2. Trimming removed 2 bases from V and 0 bases from J; junction bases left unmatched: 6. Germline V gene data show CDR1 as DFQATT and CDR2 as SNEGSKA (reference sequence). The CDR3 sequence is 15 residues long. Written as DNA, the CDR3 is TGCAGTGCTAGAAATCCAACTAGCGACCAAGAGACCCAGTACTTC. It is translated as CSARNPTSDQETQYF.

This clonotype was recorded many times. The DNA for the CDR3 is TGTGCCAGCAGCCGCGGACAGAGGGGCGAAAACATTCAGTACTTC. It translates to CASSRGQRGENIQYF. The chain combines TRBV7-2 with TRBJ2-4; D might be TRBD1 (6 bases). The CDR3 spans 15 residues. Germline V gene sequence: CDR1 SGHTA, CDR2 FQGNSA. V was cut by 5 bases and J by 5 bases, with 16 bases left in between.

The genes are TRBV20-1 and TRBJ1-6; 8 nucleotides line up with TRBD1. Germline CDR1 reads DFQATT; CDR2 reads SNEGSKA (reference sequence). V shed 6 bases, J shed 10 bases, and the junction held 8 bases outside the gene matches. CDR3 length: 13 residues. Here the CDR3 reads CSAVTGGVSPLHF. The CDR3 DNA reads TGCAGTGCCGTTACAGGGGGTGTCTCACCCCTCCACTTT.

The V and J genes are TRBV18 and TRBJ1-3; D is unclear. This CDR3 has 16 amino acids. Germline V gene lookup returns CDR1 KGHSH and CDR2 LQKENI. Trimming shortened V by 3 bases and J by 4 bases, and 16 bases separated the two germline ends. The CDR3 sequence is CASSPDRELEGNTIYF. The CDR3 DNA sequence: TGTGCCAGCTCACCGGACCGGGAGCTAGAAGGAAACACCATATATTTT.